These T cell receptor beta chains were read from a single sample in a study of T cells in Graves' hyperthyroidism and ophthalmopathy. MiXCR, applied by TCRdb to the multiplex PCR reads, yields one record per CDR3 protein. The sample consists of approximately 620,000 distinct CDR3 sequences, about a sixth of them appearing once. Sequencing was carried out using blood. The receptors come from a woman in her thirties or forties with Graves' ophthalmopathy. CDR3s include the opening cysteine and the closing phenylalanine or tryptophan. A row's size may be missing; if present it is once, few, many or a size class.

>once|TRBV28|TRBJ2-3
CASSDRGLTRTTDTQYF
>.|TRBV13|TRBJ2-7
CTSSPMTSGSYEQYF
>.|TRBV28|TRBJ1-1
CASNPTPGSRNTEAFF
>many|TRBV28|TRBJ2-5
CASSLRLAGGETQYF
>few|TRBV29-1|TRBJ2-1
CSLLVQSSYNEQFF
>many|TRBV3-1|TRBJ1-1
CASSQDTGNTEAFF
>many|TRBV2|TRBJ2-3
CASSRQGADTQYF
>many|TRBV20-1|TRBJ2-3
CSARGASGRPTDTQYF
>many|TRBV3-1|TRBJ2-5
CASSQSRTSGRETQYF
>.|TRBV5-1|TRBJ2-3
CASSLNSRDTQYF
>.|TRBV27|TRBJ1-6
CASSFTNSPLHF
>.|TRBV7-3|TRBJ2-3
CASSLQPSTDTQYF
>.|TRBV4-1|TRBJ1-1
CASSQDLGRHRGDTEAFF
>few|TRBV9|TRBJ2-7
CASSPAPDRATYEQYF
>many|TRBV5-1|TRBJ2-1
CASSSSGVPYNEQFF
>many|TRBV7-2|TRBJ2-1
CASSLLDGRGNEQFF
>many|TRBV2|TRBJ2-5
CASSVRQYQETQYF
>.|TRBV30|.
CAWAGTSGAVIQFF
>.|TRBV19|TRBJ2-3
CASHPGLAVTTDTQYF
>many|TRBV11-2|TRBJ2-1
CASSLGKGAPNEQFF
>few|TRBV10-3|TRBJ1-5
CAISDRGYNQPQHF
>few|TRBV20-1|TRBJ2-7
CSPREWSSYEQYF
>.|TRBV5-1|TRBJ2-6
CASRPLEGANVLTF
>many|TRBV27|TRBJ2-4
CASSFRTGGRNIQYF
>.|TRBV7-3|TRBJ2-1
CASRKTGTGIDEQFF
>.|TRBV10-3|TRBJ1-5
CAINNQGGGQPQHF
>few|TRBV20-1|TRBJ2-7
CSARDRRTGYGAGTYEQYF
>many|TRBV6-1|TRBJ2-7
CASSERRGFGEQYF
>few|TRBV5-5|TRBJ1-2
CASSLTFSDPYGYTF
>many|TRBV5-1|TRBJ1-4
CASSSGDVRANEKLFF
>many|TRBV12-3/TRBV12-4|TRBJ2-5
CASKGVETQYF